The clone carrying this TCR beta chain was counted a single time. What it binds is not known. The data belong to a study of cytomegalovirus exposure and HLA in healthy donors. Whole-study context: An earlier analysis found some 100 million unique TCR beta sequences from about 190 million T cells. Points from the study as a whole: Rarity held for most TCR sequences, but there were some public TCRs that occurred in many donors. Later findings reportedly placed an Asian-associated ancestry cluster below the roughly 670-donor mean for N-insertions.

From germline, CDR1 is SEHNR and CDR2 FQNEAQ (reference sequence). The CDR3 contains 14 residues. Trimming took off 1 base at V and 10 bases at J, with 14 bases between the two ends. Researchers ran the PCR with 60 Vbeta and 13 Jbeta primers. The protocol was immunoSEQ multiplex PCR, while the TCRdb copy is restricted to in-frame clones and leaves out a portion. This sample has 60,000 to 70,000 clones, with around 80% found just once. Source material: PBMCs. The rearrangement uses TRBV7-9 and TRBJ2-1; D is uncertain. The TCR sequence derives from a woman aged 30 to 39 in good health and CMV-seronegative. CDR3 region: CASSLVGFTHEQFF. In nucleotides, the CDR3 is TGTGCCAGCAGCTTAGTTGGCTTCACCCACGAGCAGTTCTTC.